One sample yielded the 28 T cell receptor beta chains listed below, sequenced in a study of T cells in tuberculosis. Assay: immunoSEQ multiplex PCR; the TCRdb copy retains only in-frame clones and omits some. The table records 25,000 to 35,000 clones, 85% to 90% of them present only once. The sequencing input was PBMCs. These receptors originate from a donor between 10 and 35 years old with latent tuberculosis or without tuberculosis infection.

The CDR3 DNA reads as TGTGCCAGTAGTAGTAGACAGGGGGGCACAGATACGCAGTATTTT. It codes for CASSSRQGGTDTQYF. The V and J genes are TRBV19 and TRBJ2-3; 9 bases are a match to TRBD1. The CDR3 is made up of 15 amino acids. Germline V gene lookup returns CDR1 LNHDA and CDR2 SQIVND (reference sequence). Trimming removed 4 bases from V and 1 base from J; junction bases left unmatched: 3.

The chain carries TRBV28 and TRBJ1-2; the match to TRBD1 covers 10 bases. The CDR3 length is 16 residues. Germline lookup yields CDR1 MDHEN and CDR2 SYDVKM. The V and J ends lost 6 bases and 5 bases, in that order; junction bases with no gene match: 12. The CDR3 region has the DNA TGTGCCAGCAGCAACTCTCCGGGACAGGGGCTTTATGGCTACACCTTC. This translates into CASSNSPGQGLYGYTF.

The chain joins TRBV5-4 to TRBJ2-1, with 11 bases identical to TRBD2. This CDR3 comprises 13 residues. V shed 7 bases and J 7 bases; nucleotides not matched to a gene: 4. The germline V gene has CDR1 SGHNT and CDR2 YYREEE (reference sequence). CDR3 coding DNA: TGTGCCAGCCGGCTAGCGGGGGGTAATGAGCAGTTCTTC. This encodes CASRLAGGNEQFF.

V gene TRBV6-6 combines with J gene TRBJ1-2; D is undetermined. V was shortened by 4 bases and J by 8 bases, with 14 bases between the two germline ends. The CDR3 runs 13 residues. Germline V gene data show CDR1 as MNHNY and CDR2 as SVGAGI (reference sequence). The chain's CDR3 is CASSSTEARGYTF. CDR3 DNA: TGTGCCAGCAGTTCCACGGAGGCCCGGGGCTACACCTTC.

The chain links TRBV5-1 to TRBJ2-5; 11 bases map to TRBD2. The CDR3 sequence is 18 residues long. From germline, CDR1 is SGHRS and CDR2 YFSETQ. V gave up 1 base and J gave up 0 bases; unmatched junction bases: 8. The DNA for the CDR3 is TGCGCCAGCAGCTTGAGCCCTAGCGGGGGGATCCACCAAGAGACCCAGTACTTC. This codes for CASSLSPSGGIHQETQYF.

The chain joins TRBV9 to TRBJ2-1, with TRBD2 matching over 8 bases. This CDR3 contains 16 residues. From germline, CDR1 is SGDLS and CDR2 YYNGEE. Trimming cost V 3 bases and J 6 bases; bases outside gene matches: 11. The CDR3 DNA reads as TGTGCCAGCAGCGCCGGCGCCGGGGGGGGCCCCAATGAGCAGTTCTTC. It encodes CASSAGAGGGPNEQFF.

CDR3 bases: TGTGCCAGCAGCTTGGTCCAGGGAATTGGTGAAGCTTTCTTT. Residues: CASSLVQGIGEAFF. The genes are TRBV5-6 and TRBJ1-1; weak D call: TRBD1 (5 bases). The CDR3 has 14 amino acids. V lost 0 bases to trimming and J lost 7 bases, with 13 bases between them. Germline V gives CDR1 SGHDT, CDR2 YYEEEE. Complete variable domain (other parts from reference TRBV5-6 and TRBJ1-1): DAGVTQSPTHLIKTRGQQVTLRCSPKSGHDTVSWYQQALGQGPQFIFQYYEEEERQRGNFPDRFSGHQFPNYSSELNVNALLLGDSALYLCASSLVQGIGEAFFGQGTRLTVV.

This chain joins TRBV7-9 and TRBJ1-2, with no clear D. Trimming stripped 5 bases from V and 2 bases from J, with 15 bases between. The CDR3 is made up of 15 amino acids. CDR1 and CDR2 from the germline V gene are SEHNR and FQNEAQ (reference sequence). The CDR3 nucleotides read TGTGCCAGCAGCCCGAGGATCCCCACAAACTATGGCTACACCTTC. Protein product: CASSPRIPTNYGYTF.

DNA for the CDR3: TGTGCCAGCAGTCAACAGGGGAGGAACACTGAAGCTTTCTTT. Translating gives CASSQQGRNTEAFF. V usage is TRBV6-5 and J usage is TRBJ1-1; 7 bases match TRBD1. The V segment lost 5 bases and the J segment 1 base; nucleotides outside the gene matches: 4. Germline lookup yields CDR1 MNHEY and CDR2 SVGAGI. This CDR3 has 14 amino acids.

This clone was detected only once. This chain links TRBV10-3 with TRBJ1-2; 8 nucleotides match TRBD1. The J segment lost 4 bases and the V segment lost 2 bases, leaving 3 bases of the junction unmatched. The CDR3 loop spans 14 amino acids. Germline-derived CDR1 and CDR2 are ENHRY and SYGVKD. The CDR3 loop reads CAISEPGTGYGYTF. The CDR3 DNA sequence: TGTGCCATCAGTGAGCCCGGGACAGGCTATGGCTACACCTTC.

The chain has TRBV4-1 and TRBJ2-5, with D possibly TRBD1 on 6 matching bases. Trimming shortened V by 4 bases and J by 3 bases, and 15 bases separated the two germline ends. The germline V gene encodes CDR1 MGHRA and CDR2 YSYEKL. The CDR3 extends over 15 amino acids. The DNA of the CDR3 is TGCGCCAGCAGCCTAAACGGACAGATTAAAGAGACCCAGTACTTC. It translates to CASSLNGQIKETQYF.

The chain carries TRBV7-9 and TRBJ2-3; perhaps TRBD2 as D (6 bases). The CDR3 is 15 amino acids. The V gene's germline CDR1 is SEHNR and CDR2 FQNEAQ (reference sequence). V gave up 1 base and J gave up 2 bases, with 10 bases separating them. CDR3 sequence reads: CASSLVTRFTDTQYF. The DNA for the CDR3 is TGTGCCAGCAGCTTAGTGACTAGGTTCACAGATACGCAGTATTTT.

V is TRBV5-1 and J is TRBJ2-7; 7 nucleotides match TRBD1. V trimming: 4 bases; J trimming: 5 bases; junction bases outside the gene matches: 6. Germline CDR1 reads SGHRS; CDR2 reads YFSETQ. The CDR3 is 13 amino acids. This chain's CDR3 is CASSAQGLNEQYF. CDR3 DNA sequence: TGCGCCAGCAGCGCACAGGGGTTGAACGAGCAGTACTTC.

This chain connects TRBV2 to TRBJ2-3; TRBD2 matches at 8 bases. The CDR3 has 14 residues. Germline V gene sequence: CDR1 SNHLY, CDR2 FYNNEI. Trimming cost V 6 bases and J 5 bases; bases outside gene matches: 7. The CDR3 DNA sequence: TGTGCCAGCAGATTTACTAGCGGTAAAGATACGCAGTATTTT. Protein: CASRFTSGKDTQYF.

The genes are TRBV27 and TRBJ1-1; the D gene is possibly TRBD1 (5 bases). The CDR3 runs to 14 residues. Trimming pared 3 bases from V and 2 bases from J, leaving 10 bases between. The germline CDR1 and CDR2 sequences are MNHEY and SMNVEV (reference sequence). The DNA of the CDR3 is TGTGCCAGCAGTTTGGCTGGGGCCAACACTGAAGCTTTCTTT. Its translation is CASSLAGANTEAFF.

This chain uses TRBV20-1 with TRBJ1-2, with no clear D. The CDR3 is made up of 11 amino acids. V shed 3 bases and J shed 6 bases, with 8 bases lying between them. Germline V gene data show CDR1 as DFQATT and CDR2 as SNEGSKA (reference sequence). The CDR3: CSASAGNGYTF. The CDR3, as DNA: TGCAGTGCTAGTGCGGGGAATGGCTACACCTTC.

This clone was seen a single time. The chain has TRBV7-8 and TRBJ2-1; 8 bases fit TRBD1. The ends lost 2 bases at V and 5 bases at J; junction bases unmatched: 5. The CDR3 is 15 amino acids. Germline lookup yields CDR1 SGHVS and CDR2 FQNEAQ. CDR3 in amino acids: CASSLLGQGHNEQFF. The CDR3 bases are TGTGCCAGCAGCTTACTTGGACAGGGCCACAATGAGCAGTTCTTC.

The chain joins TRBV28 to TRBJ1-4; 10 positions agree with TRBD1. Germline values: CDR1 MDHEN, CDR2 SYDVKM. This CDR3 is 15 amino acids long. V trimming: 6 bases; J trimming: 8 bases; junction bases outside the gene matches: 9. The CDR3 DNA reads as TGTGCCAGCAGCTCTATCGGGACAGGGGAGGAAAAACTGTTTTTT. It encodes CASSSIGTGEEKLFF.

The chain uses TRBV5-4 and TRBJ2-1; 9 bases are shared with TRBD1. Losses at the gene ends were 4 bases for V and 8 bases for J; bases not matched to a gene: 4. The germline CDR1 and CDR2 sequences are SGHNT and YYREEE (reference sequence). CDR3 length: 13 amino acids. The CDR3 DNA follows: TGTGCCAGCAGCCGACAGGGGGGGGATGAGCAGTTCTTC. This codes for CASSRQGGDEQFF.

The genes are TRBV15 and TRBJ1-2, with 10 nucleotides matching TRBD1. This CDR3 is built from 16 residues. The V and J ends lost 5 bases and 0 bases, in that order; junction bases with no gene match: 6. Germline CDR1 reads LNHNV; CDR2 reads YYDKDF (reference sequence). The CDR3 nucleotides read TGTGCCACCAGCCTGGACAGGGGGGTTTCTAACTATGGCTACACCTTC. Amino acids: CATSLDRGVSNYGYTF.

The chain has TRBV7-9 and TRBJ1-3, with TRBD1 as a possible D gene (6 bases). Germline lookup yields CDR1 SEHNR and CDR2 FQNEAQ (reference sequence). The CDR3 length is 15 residues. Trimming took off 3 bases at V and 5 bases at J, with 14 bases between the two ends. CDR3 in DNA: TGTGCCAGCAGCTTTGGCCAGGGGATAAGAAACACCATATATTTT. Amino acids: CASSFGQGIRNTIYF.

This chain connects TRBV5-1 to TRBJ1-1; D is undetermined. CDR1 SGHRS and CDR2 YFSETQ come from the germline V gene. This CDR3 region has 15 residues. Trimming took off 0 bases at V and 1 base at J, with 10 bases between the two ends. In nucleotides, the CDR3 is TGCGCCAGCAGCTTGGTCCCTCGAGAGAACACTGAAGCTTTCTTT. It encodes CASSLVPRENTEAFF.

The V call is TRBV21-1, the J call TRBJ1-4; the table's D call of TRBD1 was not tested on the DNA. TRBV21-1 constitutes a pseudogene. This CDR3 contains 17 residues. The DNA of the CDR3 is TGTGCCAGCACACCGTTCCGGGACAGGGCAACTAATGAAAAACTGTTTTTT. Its translation is CASTPFRDRATNEKLFF.

The V call is TRBV19, the J call TRBJ2-3, with 10 nucleotides matching TRBD2. The CDR3 covers 17 residues. The germline V gene encodes CDR1 LNHDA and CDR2 SQIVND (reference sequence). The V segment lost 6 bases and the J segment 6 bases; nucleotides outside the gene matches: 15. CDR3 sequence (DNA): TGTGCCAGTAGGCGAGTGGCTAGCGGGGGTCTGGGGGATACGCAGTATTTT. This codes for CASRRVASGGLGDTQYF.

The chain employs TRBV5-1 and TRBJ2-7; TRBD1 is a possible D gene (5 bases). Germline CDR1 and CDR2: SGHRS and YFSETQ. V was pared by 2 bases and J by 2 bases, with 11 bases between. This CDR3 contains 14 residues. The DNA of the CDR3 is TGCGCCAGCAGCTTCACGGACAATCCCTACGAGCAGTACTTC. The encoded protein is CASSFTDNPYEQYF.

This chain uses TRBV9 with TRBJ2-1, with D possibly TRBD2 on 6 matching bases. This CDR3 spans 16 amino acids. V was cut by 4 bases and J by 6 bases, with 20 bases left in between. Germline-derived CDR1 and CDR2 are SGDLS and YYNGEE. The chain's CDR3 is CASSNPGLGRGNEQFF. Written as DNA, the CDR3 is TGTGCCAGCAGCAATCCAGGGTTAGGGCGGGGCAATGAGCAGTTCTTC.

This clone was seen once. The chain couples TRBV5-1 to TRBJ2-5, with 9 nucleotides matching TRBD1. Germline loops: CDR1 SGHRS, CDR2 YFSETQ. The CDR3 runs 14 residues. V shed 4 bases and J 2 bases; nucleotides not matched to a gene: 3. CDR3 coding DNA: TGCGCCAGCAGCCCACAGGGGGCACAAGAGACCCAGTACTTC. It translates to CASSPQGAQETQYF.

The chain carries TRBV19 and TRBJ1-3; no clear D. Between the trimmed V and J ends, which lost 7 bases and 0 bases, there was a span of 16 bases. The germline gives CDR1 LNHDA, CDR2 SQIVND (reference sequence). The CDR3 has 16 residues. Written as DNA, the CDR3 is TGTGCCAGTACCAACATGCGACGGAGCTCTGGAAACACCATATATTTT. The encoded protein is CASTNMRRSSGNTIYF.